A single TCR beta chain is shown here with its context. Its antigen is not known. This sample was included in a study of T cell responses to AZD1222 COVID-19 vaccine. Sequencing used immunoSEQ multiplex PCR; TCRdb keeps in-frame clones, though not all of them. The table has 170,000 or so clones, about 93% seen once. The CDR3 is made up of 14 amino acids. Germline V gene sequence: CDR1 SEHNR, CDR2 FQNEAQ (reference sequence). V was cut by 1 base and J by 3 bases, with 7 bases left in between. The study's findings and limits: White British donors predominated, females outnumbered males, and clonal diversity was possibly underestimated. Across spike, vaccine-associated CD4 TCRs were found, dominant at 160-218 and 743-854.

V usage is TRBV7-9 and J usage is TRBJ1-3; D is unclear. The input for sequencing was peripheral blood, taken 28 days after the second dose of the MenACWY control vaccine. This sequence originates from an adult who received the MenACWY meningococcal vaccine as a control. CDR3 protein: CASSLDAGGNTIYF. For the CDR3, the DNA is TGTGCCAGCAGCTTAGATGCAGGTGGAAACACCATATATTTT. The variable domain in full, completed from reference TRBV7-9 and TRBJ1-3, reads DTGVSQNPRHKITKRGQNVTFRCDPISEHNRLYWYRQTLGQGPEFLTYFQNEAQLEKSRLLSDRFSAERPKGSFSTLEIQRTEQGDSAMYLCASSLDAGGNTIYFGEGSWLTVV.